This is a list of T cell receptor beta chains from one sample in a study of T cells in narcolepsy. TCRdb keeps only in-frame clones here, not all; method: immunoSEQ multiplex PCR. The table shows roughly 30,000 clones, with more than 70% occurring only once. Sequences were obtained from memory (CD45RA-) CD4+ T cells from blood. The receptor source for this set is a human donor in good health. The CDR3 runs from the conserved cysteine through the conserved F or W. A D gene is named only where the DNA matches it firmly. Not all rows give a size; the values are once, few, many and, for expanded clones, a class.

V gene,J gene,clone size,D gene,CDR3 protein,CDR3 DNA
TRBV2,TRBJ1-6,NA,NA,CASMGTKRALHF,TGTGCCAGCATGGGTACGAAGAGGGCCCTCCACTTT
TRBV11-2,TRBJ2-4,NA,TRBD2,CASSSRGIAGKNIQYF,TGTGCCAGCAGCTCCCGGGGAATAGCGGGCAAAAACATTCAGTACTTC
TRBV5-6,TRBJ1-5,NA,NA,CASSLHTGYQPQHF,TGTGCCAGCAGCTTACATACAGGGTATCAGCCCCAGCATTTT
TRBV5-1,TRBJ1-2,NA,TRBD1,CASASQGGQGYTF,TGCGCCAGCGCGTCCCAGGGGGGACAAGGCTACACCTTC
TRBV5-1,TRBJ1-4,NA,NA,CASSSGDINNEKLFF,TGCGCCAGCAGCTCCGGGGACATCAACAATGAAAAACTGTTTTTT
TRBV7-2,TRBJ2-1,NA,TRBD2,CASSLVSGRQSYNEQFF,TGTGCCAGCAGCTTAGTTAGCGGGAGACAGTCCTACAATGAGCAGTTCTTC
TRBV10-3,TRBJ1-5,few,NA,CAISEGSDSQHF,TGTGCCATCAGTGAGGGCTCAGACTCCCAGCATTTT
TRBV15,TRBJ2-1,NA,NA,CATRGAGVYNEQFF,TGTGCCACCAGGGGAGCGGGTGTATACAATGAGCAGTTCTTC
TRBV5-6,TRBJ2-1,NA,TRBD2,CASSLRLAALYNEQFF,TGTGCCAGCAGCTTGCGACTAGCAGCCCTGTACAATGAGCAGTTCTTC
TRBV11-2,TRBJ1-3,NA,NA,CASSVDRIDTIYF,TGTGCCAGCAGCGTCGACAGGATAGACACCATATATTTT
TRBV28,TRBJ2-1,NA,TRBD2,CASSRTSGRSNEQFF,TGTGCCAGCAGCCGGACTAGCGGGAGATCCAATGAGCAGTTCTTC
TRBV5-8,TRBJ2-3,NA,TRBD1,CASSLYRQGRIDTQYF,TGTGCCAGCAGCTTGTACAGACAGGGGCGAATAGATACGCAGTATTTT
TRBV5-4,TRBJ2-7,NA,TRBD2,CASSSGGDIYEQYF,TGTGCCAGCAGCTCGGGAGGGGACATCTACGAGCAGTACTTC
TRBV11-3,TRBJ1-1,NA,NA,CASSPGQVGAEAFF,TGTGCCAGCAGCCCGGGACAAGTGGGCGCTGAAGCTTTCTTT
TRBV2,TRBJ1-1,NA,NA,CASKRDMNTEAFF,TGTGCCAGCAAGAGGGATATGAACACTGAAGCTTTCTTT
TRBV19,TRBJ2-1,NA,TRBD2,CASRAGGHNEQFF,TGTGCCAGTAGGGCGGGGGGCCACAATGAGCAGTTCTTC
TRBV5-1,TRBJ1-1,NA,TRBD1,CASSNRTGSRNSLSLEAFF,TGCGCCAGCAGCAATCGGACAGGGTCCCGCAACTCCCTGTCTCTTGAAGCTTTCTTT
TRBV9,TRBJ1-2,NA,TRBD1,CASSVGQGVTYGYTF,TGTGCCAGCAGTGTTGGACAGGGAGTGACCTATGGCTACACCTTC
TRBV2,TRBJ1-6,NA,NA,CARGGAGGNSPLHF,TGTGCCAGGGGAGGGGCTGGAGGCAATTCACCCCTCCACTTT
TRBV7-8,TRBJ2-7,few,TRBD1,CASSWTGREQYF,TGTGCCAGCAGCTGGACAGGACGGGAGCAGTACTTC
TRBV5-1,TRBJ2-7,NA,TRBD1,CASNPTGGGYEQYF,TGCGCCAGCAACCCGACAGGGGGCGGCTACGAGCAGTACTTC
TRBV19,TRBJ1-3,NA,NA,CASSTGQVSGNTIYF,TGTGCCAGTAGTACGGGACAAGTCTCTGGAAACACCATATATTTT
TRBV28,TRBJ2-7,NA,TRBD1,CASSLGGRWDRVSEQYF,TGTGCCAGCAGTTTAGGGGGTAGATGGGACAGGGTCTCCGAGCAGTACTTC
TRBV11-2,TRBJ2-1,NA,TRBD2,CASSLGLAGAYEQFF,TGTGCCAGCAGCTTAGGGCTAGCGGGAGCATATGAGCAGTTCTTC
TRBV29-1,TRBJ2-5,NA,TRBD1,CSVVGQGQETQYF,TGCAGCGTGGTGGGACAGGGCCAAGAGACCCAGTACTTC
TRBV5-1,TRBJ2-7,once,NA,CASSTGSLLSYEQYF,TGCGCCAGCAGCACAGGGAGTCTTTTATCCTACGAGCAGTACTTC
TRBV21-1,TRBJ1-3,NA,NA,CASLPRGSSSGNTIYF,TGTGCCAGCCTACCCCGTGGCTCGAGCTCTGGAAACACCATATATTTT
TRBV5-1,TRBJ1-4,NA,NA,CASSPLQGPSTNEKLFF,TGCGCCAGCAGCCCTCTTCAAGGACCGTCAACTAATGAAAAACTGTTTTTT
TRBV5-5,TRBJ2-7,NA,TRBD2,CASSWGLAGAYEQYF,TGTGCCAGCAGCTGGGGACTAGCGGGGGCCTACGAGCAGTACTTC
TRBV6-1,TRBJ1-5,NA,NA,CASSGPTEGYSNQPQHF,TGTGCCAGCAGTGGGCCAACGGAGGGCTATAGCAATCAGCCCCAGCATTTT
TRBV4-2,TRBJ2-7,once,NA,CASSQDGAGSYEQYF,TGTGCCAGCAGCCAAGATGGGGCAGGGTCCTACGAGCAGTACTTC
TRBV29-1,TRBJ2-7,NA,NA,CSVAAGVRYEEYF,TGCAGCGTTGCGGCAGGGGTGCGATACGAGGAGTACTTC
TRBV19,TRBJ1-5,NA,NA,CASKQSNQPQHF,TGTGCCAGTAAACAGTCTAATCAGCCCCAGCATTTT
TRBV4-2,TRBJ2-1,NA,NA,CASSEKVQNAREQFF,TGTGCCAGCAGCGAAAAGGTTCAAAACGCGCGAGAGCAGTTCTTC
TRBV27,TRBJ2-1,NA,TRBD1,CASTSGQGAFNEQFF,TGTGCCAGCACTTCAGGACAGGGGGCTTTCAATGAGCAGTTCTTC
TRBV30,TRBJ1-2,NA,TRBD1,CAWRSGGVDTF,TGTGCCTGGAGGTCAGGGGGCGTTGACACCTTC
TRBV6-5,TRBJ1-1,NA,NA,CASRRMGHTEAFF,TGTGCCAGCAGGAGAATGGGGCACACTGAAGCTTTCTTT
TRBV7-2,TRBJ2-6,NA,TRBD1,CASSPQGPGANVLTF,TGTGCCAGCAGTCCACAGGGGCCTGGGGCCAACGTCCTGACTTTC
TRBV7-9,TRBJ1-1,NA,NA,CASSLRTDTEAFF,TGTGCCAGCAGCCTACGGACAGACACTGAAGCTTTCTTT
TRBV29-1,TRBJ2-5,NA,NA,CSVALSGSGETQYF,TGCAGCGTCGCCCTATCGGGAAGTGGAGAGACCCAGTACTTC
TRBV4-2,TRBJ1-1,few,NA,CASSEVDTEAFF,TGTGCCAGCAGCGAAGTGGACACTGAAGCTTTCTTT
TRBV7-9,TRBJ1-5,once,NA,CASSSMDSNQPQHF,TGTGCCAGCAGCTCAATGGACAGCAATCAGCCCCAGCATTTT
TRBV19,TRBJ2-2,NA,TRBD1,CASHSRDRGDPAVTGELFF,TGTGCCAGTCACAGCCGGGACAGGGGTGACCCAGCGGTAACCGGGGAGCTGTTTTTT
TRBV7-3,TRBJ2-5,NA,TRBD2,CASSLDASGGPWGETQYF,TGTGCCAGCAGCTTAGATGCTAGCGGGGGCCCTTGGGGGGAGACCCAGTACTTC
TRBV5-6,TRBJ2-7,NA,NA,CASSLAGSSYEQYF,TGTGCCAGCAGCTTGGCCGGGAGCTCCTACGAGCAGTACTTC
TRBV5-8,TRBJ1-4,NA,TRBD1,CASSLTGANEKLFF,TGTGCCAGCAGCTTGACAGGGGCCAATGAAAAACTGTTTTTT
TRBV2,TRBJ2-7,NA,NA,CASSVSRQGSYEQYF,TGTGCCAGCAGTGTCTCGAGGCAGGGATCCTACGAGCAGTACTTC
TRBV27,TRBJ1-5,NA,NA,CASRQGRYQPQHF,TGTGCCAGCAGACAGGGACGGTATCAGCCCCAGCATTTT